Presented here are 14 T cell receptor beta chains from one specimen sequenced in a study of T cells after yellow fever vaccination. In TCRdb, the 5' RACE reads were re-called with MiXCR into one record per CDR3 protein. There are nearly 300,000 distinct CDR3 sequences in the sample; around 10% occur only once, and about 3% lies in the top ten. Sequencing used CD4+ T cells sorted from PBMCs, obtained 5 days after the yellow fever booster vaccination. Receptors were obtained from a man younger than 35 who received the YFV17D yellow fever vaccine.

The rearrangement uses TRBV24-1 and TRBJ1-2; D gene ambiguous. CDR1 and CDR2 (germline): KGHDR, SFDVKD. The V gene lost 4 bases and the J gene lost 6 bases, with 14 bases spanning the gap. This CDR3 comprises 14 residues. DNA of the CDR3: TGTGCCACCAGTGACCACACCAGCGACAATGGCTACACCTTC. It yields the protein CATSDHTSDNGYTF.

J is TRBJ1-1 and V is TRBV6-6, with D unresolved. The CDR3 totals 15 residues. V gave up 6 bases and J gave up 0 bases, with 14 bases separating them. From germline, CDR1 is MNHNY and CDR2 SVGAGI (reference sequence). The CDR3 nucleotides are TGTGCCAGCAGACCTCCCGGGCCCATGAACACTGAAGCTTTCTTT. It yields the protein CASRPPGPMNTEAFF.

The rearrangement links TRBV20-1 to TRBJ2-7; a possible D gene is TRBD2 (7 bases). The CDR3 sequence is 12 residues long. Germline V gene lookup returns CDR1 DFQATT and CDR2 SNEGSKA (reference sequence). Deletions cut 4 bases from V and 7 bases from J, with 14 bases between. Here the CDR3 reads CSAKGGAGEQYF. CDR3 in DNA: TGCAGTGCTAAAGGGGGGGCGGGTGAGCAGTACTTC.

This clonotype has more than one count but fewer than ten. CDR3 residues: CASSRTGGEVGELFF. In nucleotides, the CDR3 is TGCGCCAGCAGCCGGACAGGGGGCGAGGTCGGGGAGCTGTTTTTT. The chain joins TRBV5-1 to TRBJ2-2; 11 nucleotides line up with TRBD1. CDR3 length equals 15 residues. Germline V CDR1 and CDR2: SGHRS, YFSETQ. V was pared by 4 bases and J by 7 bases, with 6 bases of the junction left unmatched.

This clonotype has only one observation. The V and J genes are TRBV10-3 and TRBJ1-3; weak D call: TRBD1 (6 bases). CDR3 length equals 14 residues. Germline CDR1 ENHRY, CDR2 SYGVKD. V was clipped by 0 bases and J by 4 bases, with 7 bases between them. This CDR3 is CAISESGGGNTIYF. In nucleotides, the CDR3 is TGTGCCATCAGTGAGTCGGGGGGCGGAAACACCATATATTTT.

CDR3 sequence reads: CASSRAGGGYTEAFF. The CDR3 nucleotides are TGTGCCAGCAGCCGGGCAGGGGGCGGATACACTGAAGCTTTCTTT. The chain employs TRBV14 and TRBJ1-1, with 8 bases that match TRBD1. The CDR3 runs 15 residues. Germline lookup yields CDR1 SGHDN and CDR2 FVKESK. V shed 4 bases, J shed 3 bases, and the junction held 7 bases outside the gene matches.

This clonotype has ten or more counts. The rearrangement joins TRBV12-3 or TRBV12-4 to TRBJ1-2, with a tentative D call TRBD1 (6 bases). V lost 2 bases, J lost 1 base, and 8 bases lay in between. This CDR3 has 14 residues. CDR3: CASSLQGFNYGYTF. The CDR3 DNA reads TGTGCCAGCAGTTTACAGGGGTTTAACTATGGCTACACCTTC.

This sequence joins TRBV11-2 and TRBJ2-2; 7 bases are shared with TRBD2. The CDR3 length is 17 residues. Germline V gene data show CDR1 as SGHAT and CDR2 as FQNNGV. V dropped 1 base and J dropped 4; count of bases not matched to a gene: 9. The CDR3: CASSLVLAGETTGELFF. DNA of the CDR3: TGTGCCAGCAGCTTAGTCCTCGCGGGGGAAACCACCGGGGAGCTGTTTTTT.

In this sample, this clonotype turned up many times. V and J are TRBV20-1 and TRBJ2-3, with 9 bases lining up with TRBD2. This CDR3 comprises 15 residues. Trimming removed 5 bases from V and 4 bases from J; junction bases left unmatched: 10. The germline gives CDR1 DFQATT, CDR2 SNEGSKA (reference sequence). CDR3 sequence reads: CSAPWAGGPADTQYF. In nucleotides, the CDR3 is TGCAGTGCTCCCTGGGCGGGGGGGCCGGCAGATACGCAGTATTTT.

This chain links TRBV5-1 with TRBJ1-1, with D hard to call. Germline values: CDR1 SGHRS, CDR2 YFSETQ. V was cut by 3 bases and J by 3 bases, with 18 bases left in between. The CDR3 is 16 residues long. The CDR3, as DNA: TGCGCCAGCAGCTGGGTCCCCCGGGAGTCGGACACTGAAGCTTTCTTT. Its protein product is CASSWVPRESDTEAFF.

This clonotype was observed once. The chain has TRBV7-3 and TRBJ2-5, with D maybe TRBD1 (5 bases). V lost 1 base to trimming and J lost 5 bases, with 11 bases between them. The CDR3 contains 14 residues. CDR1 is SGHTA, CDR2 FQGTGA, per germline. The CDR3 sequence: CASSLIPGLETQYF. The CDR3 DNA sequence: TGTGCCAGCAGCTTAATTCCAGGGCTGGAGACCCAGTACTTC.

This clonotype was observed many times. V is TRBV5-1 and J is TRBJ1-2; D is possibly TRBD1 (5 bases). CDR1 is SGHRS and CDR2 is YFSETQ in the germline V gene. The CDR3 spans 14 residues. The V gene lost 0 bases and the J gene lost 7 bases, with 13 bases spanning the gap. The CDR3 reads CASSLGELGVGYTF. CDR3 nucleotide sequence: TGCGCCAGCAGCTTGGGGGAGCTAGGGGTTGGCTACACCTTC.

The DNA for the CDR3 is TGTGCCAGCAGCTTAGGGGCAGGGGTGGGGTCGGATACGCAGTATTTT. As protein: CASSLGAGVGSDTQYF. This rearrangement joins TRBV7-3 to TRBJ2-3, with D possibly being TRBD1 (6 bases). V was clipped by 2 bases and J by 6 bases, with 18 bases between them. This CDR3 has 16 amino acids. Germline V gene data show CDR1 as SGHTA and CDR2 as FQGTGA.

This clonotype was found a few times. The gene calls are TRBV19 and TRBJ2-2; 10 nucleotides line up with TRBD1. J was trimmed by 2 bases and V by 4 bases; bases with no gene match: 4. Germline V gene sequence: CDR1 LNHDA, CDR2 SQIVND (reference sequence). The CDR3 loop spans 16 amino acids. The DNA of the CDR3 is TGTGCCAGTAGTACCCGACAGGGGGCAAACACCGGGGAGCTGTTTTTT. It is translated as CASSTRQGANTGELFF.